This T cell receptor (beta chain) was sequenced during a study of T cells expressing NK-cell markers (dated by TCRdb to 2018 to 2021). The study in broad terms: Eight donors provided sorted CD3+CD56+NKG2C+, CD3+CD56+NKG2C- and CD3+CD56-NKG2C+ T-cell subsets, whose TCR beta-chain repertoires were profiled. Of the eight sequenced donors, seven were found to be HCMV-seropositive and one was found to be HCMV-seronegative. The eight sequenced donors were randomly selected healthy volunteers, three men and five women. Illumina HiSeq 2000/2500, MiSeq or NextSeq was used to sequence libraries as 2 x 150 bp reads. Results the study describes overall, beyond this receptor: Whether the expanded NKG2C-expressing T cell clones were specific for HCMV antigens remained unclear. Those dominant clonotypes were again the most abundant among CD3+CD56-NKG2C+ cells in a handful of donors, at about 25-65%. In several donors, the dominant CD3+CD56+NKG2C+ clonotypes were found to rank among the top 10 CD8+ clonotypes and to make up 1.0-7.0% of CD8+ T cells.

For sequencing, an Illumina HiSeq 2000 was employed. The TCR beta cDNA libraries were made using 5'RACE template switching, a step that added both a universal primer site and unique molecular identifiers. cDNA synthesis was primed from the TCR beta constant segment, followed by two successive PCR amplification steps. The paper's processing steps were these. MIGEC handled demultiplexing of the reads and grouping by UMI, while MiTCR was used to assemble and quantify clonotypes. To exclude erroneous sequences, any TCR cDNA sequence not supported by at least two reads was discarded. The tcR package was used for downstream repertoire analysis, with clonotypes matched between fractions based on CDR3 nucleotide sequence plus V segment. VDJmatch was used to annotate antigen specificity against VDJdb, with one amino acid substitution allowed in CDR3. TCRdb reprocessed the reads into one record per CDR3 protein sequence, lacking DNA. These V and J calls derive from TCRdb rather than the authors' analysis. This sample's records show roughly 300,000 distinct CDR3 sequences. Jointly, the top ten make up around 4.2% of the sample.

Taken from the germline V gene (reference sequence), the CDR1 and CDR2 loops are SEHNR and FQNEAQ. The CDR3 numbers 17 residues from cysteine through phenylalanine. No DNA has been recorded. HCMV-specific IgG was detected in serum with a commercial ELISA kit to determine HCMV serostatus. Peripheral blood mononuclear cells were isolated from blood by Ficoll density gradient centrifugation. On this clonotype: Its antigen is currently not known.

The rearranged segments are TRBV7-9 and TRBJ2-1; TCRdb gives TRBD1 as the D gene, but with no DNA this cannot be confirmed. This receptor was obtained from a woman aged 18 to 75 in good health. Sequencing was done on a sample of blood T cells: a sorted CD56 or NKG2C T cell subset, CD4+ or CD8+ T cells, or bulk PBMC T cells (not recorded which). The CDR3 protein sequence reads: CASSSRPQGNFLNEQFF.